These T cell receptor beta chains were read from a single sample in a study of circulating CD8 cells and anti-PD-1 response in melanoma. TCRdb called the reads again in MiXCR, with one record for every CDR3 protein. The sample shows around 750 distinct CDR3 sequences, roughly 4.8% of them seen only once. This specimen consisted of CD8+ T cells from PBMCs, obtained at baseline or after one month of anti-PD-1 therapy (not recorded which). All receptors derive from a human donor with melanoma. The CDR3 runs from the conserved cysteine through the conserved F or W. The D gene is left open where the match is weak. Sizes are listed as once, few, many or a size class.

CDR3 DNA: TGTGCCAGCAACCCGAGGGGGGAGAATGGCTACACCTTC
CDR3 protein: CASNPRGENGYTF
D gene: NA
V gene: TRBV9
J gene: TRBJ1-2
clone size: medium-sized

CDR3 DNA: TGCAGCGTTGAAGGCGCGACAGGGGGCTCCCTAGCCAAAAACATTCAGTACTTC
CDR3 protein: CSVEGATGGSLAKNIQYF
D gene: TRBD1
V gene: TRBV29-1
J gene: TRBJ2-4
clone size: medium-sized

CDR3 DNA: TGTGCCAGTAGGAAGGACAGGGGAGGTTTGGACATTCAGTACTTC
CDR3 protein: CASRKDRGGLDIQYF
D gene: TRBD1
V gene: TRBV19
J gene: TRBJ2-4
clone size: medium-sized

CDR3 DNA: TGTGCCAGCACCCCGAACAGGGGCCATCAGCCCCAGCATTTT
CDR3 protein: CASTPNRGHQPQHF
D gene: TRBD1
V gene: TRBV28
J gene: TRBJ1-5
clone size: large

CDR3 DNA: TGTGCCAGCACCAAGGGACTAGCGGTCCAAGAGACCCAGTACTTC
CDR3 protein: CASTKGLAVQETQYF
D gene: TRBD2
V gene: TRBV6-2/TRBV6-3
J gene: TRBJ2-5
clone size: large

CDR3 DNA: TGTGCCAGCAGCGAAAGACAGGGATCAACTAATGAAAAACTGTTTTTT
CDR3 protein: CASSERQGSTNEKLFF
D gene: TRBD1
V gene: TRBV7-2
J gene: TRBJ1-4
clone size: large

CDR3 DNA: TGTGCCAGCAGTTTCGTGACCCACACCTCCACAGGTACGCAGTATTTT
CDR3 protein: CASSFVTHTSTGTQYF
D gene: NA
V gene: TRBV28
J gene: TRBJ2-3
clone size: few

CDR3 DNA: TGTGCCAGCGGGGGGGCTTTCACGGAAGAGACCCAGTACTTC
CDR3 protein: CASGGAFTEETQYF
D gene: NA
V gene: TRBV27
J gene: TRBJ2-5
clone size: large

CDR3 DNA: TGTGCCAAGCCATGTTCATGCAATGAGCAGTTCTTC
CDR3 protein: CAKPCSCNEQFF
D gene: NA
V gene: TRBV6-1
J gene: TRBJ2-1
clone size: medium-sized

CDR3 DNA: TGCGCCAGCAGCTTGGCCGGAACGGAAGAGACCCAGTACTTC
CDR3 protein: CASSLAGTEETQYF
D gene: NA
V gene: TRBV5-1
J gene: TRBJ2-5
clone size: medium-sized

CDR3 DNA: TGTGCCAGCACCTGGGGTGATACGCAGTATTTT
CDR3 protein: CASTWGDTQYF
D gene: NA
V gene: TRBV25-1
J gene: TRBJ2-3
clone size: large

CDR3 DNA: TGTAGCACCGGACTAGCGGGGATTATCCAAGAGACCCAGTACTTC
CDR3 protein: CSTGLAGIIQETQYF
D gene: TRBD2
V gene: TRBV29-1
J gene: TRBJ2-5
clone size: large